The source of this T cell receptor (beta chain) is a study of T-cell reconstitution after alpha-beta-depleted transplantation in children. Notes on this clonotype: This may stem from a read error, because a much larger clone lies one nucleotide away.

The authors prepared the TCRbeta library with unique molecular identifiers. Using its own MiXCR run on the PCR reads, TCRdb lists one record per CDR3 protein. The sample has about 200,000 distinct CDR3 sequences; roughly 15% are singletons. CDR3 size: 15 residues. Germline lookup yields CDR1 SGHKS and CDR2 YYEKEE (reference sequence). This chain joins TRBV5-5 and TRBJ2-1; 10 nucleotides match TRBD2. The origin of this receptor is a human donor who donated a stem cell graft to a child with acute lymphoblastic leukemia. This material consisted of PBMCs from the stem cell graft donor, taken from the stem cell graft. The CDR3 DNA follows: TGTGCCGGCAGCCTAGGACTAGCGGAGCACAATGAGCAGTTCTTC. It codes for CAGSLGLAEHNEQFF.